This T cell receptor (beta chain) was captured by sequencing in a study of cytomegalovirus exposure and HLA in healthy donors. PCR amplification relied on 60 Vbeta primers (plus 13 Jbeta primers). TCRdb keeps only in-frame clones here, not all; method: immunoSEQ multiplex PCR. The table includes around 150,000 clones, around 90% detected once. Healthy bone marrow donors formed the donor group. Germline loops: CDR1 SGHVS, CDR2 FQNEAQ. This CDR3 spans 13 amino acids. Trimming removed 0 bases at V and 8 bases at J, with 7 bases between. The TCR sequence derives from a woman aged 35 to 49 in good health and CMV-seronegative. The chain joins TRBV7-8 to TRBJ1-4; no clear D. Sequencing used PBMCs. The CDR3 is CASSLAAGEKLFF. The CDR3 DNA is TGTGCCAGCAGCTTAGCGGCAGGCGAAAAACTGTTTTTT.